This record concerns one T cell receptor beta chain sequence. Its target is unknown. Here the gene names and germline are mouse. The read ends 1 residue before the CDR3 terminus; that terminus is restored from the germline J gene. This entry comes from a study of tissue T cells after allogeneic stem cell transplantation. The CDR3 has 12 amino acids. V dropped 0 bases and J dropped 6 bases, with 3 bases sitting between them. Germline lookup yields CDR1 NNHDY and CDR2 SYVADS. Profiled with immunoSEQ multiplex PCR; TCRdb holds only in-frame clones, not every one. The sample has more than 40,000 clones; about 73% are singletons. Study-wide results and limits: Sampling depth was limited, and the cohort was small and clinically varied.

The gene calls are TRBV13-3 and TRBJ1-4, with D unclear. Sequenced: sorted cells pooled from one or two spleens. The clonotype originates from a pool of C57BL/6 mice in good health. CDR3 DNA (partial): TGTGCCAGCAGTGATGCTGACGAAAGATTATTT. Translated, it gives CASSDADERLF. The whole CDR3 sequence reads CASSDADERLFF.